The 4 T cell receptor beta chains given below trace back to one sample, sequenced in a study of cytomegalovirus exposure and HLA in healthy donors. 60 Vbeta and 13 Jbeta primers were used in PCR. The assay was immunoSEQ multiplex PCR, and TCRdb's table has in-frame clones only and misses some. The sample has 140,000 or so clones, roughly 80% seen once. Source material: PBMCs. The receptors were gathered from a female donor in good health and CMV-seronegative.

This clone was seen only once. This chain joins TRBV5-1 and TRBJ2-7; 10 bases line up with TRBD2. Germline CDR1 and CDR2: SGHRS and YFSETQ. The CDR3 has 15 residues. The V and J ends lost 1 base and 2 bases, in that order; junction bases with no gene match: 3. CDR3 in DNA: TGCGCCAGCAGCTTGATTAGCGGGAGGACCTACGAGCAGTACTTC. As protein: CASSLISGRTYEQYF.

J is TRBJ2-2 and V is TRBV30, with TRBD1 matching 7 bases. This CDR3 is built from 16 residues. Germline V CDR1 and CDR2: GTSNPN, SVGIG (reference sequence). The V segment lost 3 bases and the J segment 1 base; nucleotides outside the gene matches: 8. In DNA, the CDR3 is TGTGCCTGGAGCCCCGTACGGACAGGGAACACCGGGGAGCTGTTTTTT. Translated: CAWSPVRTGNTGELFF.

The CDR3 region is CASSWTGLSSYEQYF. The CDR3 DNA sequence: TGTGCCAGTAGTTGGACAGGTTTAAGCTCCTACGAGCAGTACTTC. The V gene is TRBV19, the J gene TRBJ2-7; 7 positions agree with TRBD1. The CDR3 consists of 15 residues. V was pared by 5 bases and J by 0 bases, with 7 bases of the junction left unmatched. Germline V gene lookup returns CDR1 LNHDA and CDR2 SQIVND (reference sequence). Full variable domain (rest looked up from reference TRBV19 and TRBJ2-7): DGGITQSPKYLFRKEGQNVTLSCEQNLNHDAMYWYRQDPGQGLRLIYYSQIVNDFQKGDIAEGYSVSREKKESFPLTVTSAQKNPTAFYLCASSWTGLSSYEQYFGPGTRLTVT.

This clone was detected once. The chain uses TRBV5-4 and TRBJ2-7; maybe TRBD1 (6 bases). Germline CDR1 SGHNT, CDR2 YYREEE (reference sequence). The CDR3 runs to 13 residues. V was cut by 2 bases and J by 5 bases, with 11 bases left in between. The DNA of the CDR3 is TGTGCCAGCAGCTTTGGACAGTATGACGAGCAGTACTTC. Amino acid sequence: CASSFGQYDEQYF.